This T cell receptor (beta chain) is drawn from a study of CD8+CD57+ T cells in acquired aplastic anemia. Study information: An average of approximately 3.4 ug of DNA was obtained from sorted CD4+ and CD8+ cells. Points from the study as a whole: With respect to CD8+ Simpson's diversity, patients and controls did not differ significantly. Common to patients and controls were roughly 30 CD8+ CDR3 sequences.

V was pared by 6 bases and J by 4 bases, with 13 bases of the junction left unmatched. The CDR3 loop spans 15 amino acids. The V gene's germline CDR1 is DFQATT and CDR2 SNEGSKA (reference sequence). Concerning this clonotype itself: Its matching antigen is unknown.

Investigators profiled TCR beta VDJ and CDR3 from genomic DNA template. TCRdb ran MiXCR on the reads and lists one entry per CDR3 protein. This table holds around 150,000 distinct CDR3 sequences, 35% to 55% found once. Source material: sorted CD4+, CD8+, or CD8+CD57+ T cells (not recorded which) from PBMCs. The rearrangement joins TRBV20-1 to TRBJ2-5; 8 bases fit TRBD1. The receptor was derived from a human donor in good health. CDR3 protein: CSAPRTGKGPETQYF. The DNA for the CDR3 is TGCAGTGCACCCCGGACAGGGAAGGGCCCAGAGACCCAGTACTTC.